This T cell receptor (beta chain) was identified in a study of T cell repertoires in cytomegalovirus infection. The study's findings and limits: Ex vivo, HLA-C-restricted CMV-specific TCR beta clonotypes prevailed over the rest of the response.

Comments on this clonotype: Its antigen is unknown.

TCRdb reanalysed the reads using MiXCR and keeps one entry per CDR3 protein. This sample has some 400,000 distinct CDR3 sequences, with 15% to 20% found just once. The germline V and J ends were trimmed by 7 bases and 5 bases, with 18 bases remaining between them. CDR3 size: 15 residues. Germline-derived CDR1 and CDR2 are SNHLY and FYNNEI. The chain joins TRBV2 to TRBJ2-1; D gene uncertain. The clonotype originates from a human donor in good health (CMV status not recorded). Some clones in this sample may be carry-over from other donors' samples. Sequenced input: PBMCs. The chain's CDR3 is CASISDSYSNNEQFF. CDR3 coding DNA: TGTGCCAGCATCTCAGACTCCTATTCCAACAATGAGCAGTTCTTC.